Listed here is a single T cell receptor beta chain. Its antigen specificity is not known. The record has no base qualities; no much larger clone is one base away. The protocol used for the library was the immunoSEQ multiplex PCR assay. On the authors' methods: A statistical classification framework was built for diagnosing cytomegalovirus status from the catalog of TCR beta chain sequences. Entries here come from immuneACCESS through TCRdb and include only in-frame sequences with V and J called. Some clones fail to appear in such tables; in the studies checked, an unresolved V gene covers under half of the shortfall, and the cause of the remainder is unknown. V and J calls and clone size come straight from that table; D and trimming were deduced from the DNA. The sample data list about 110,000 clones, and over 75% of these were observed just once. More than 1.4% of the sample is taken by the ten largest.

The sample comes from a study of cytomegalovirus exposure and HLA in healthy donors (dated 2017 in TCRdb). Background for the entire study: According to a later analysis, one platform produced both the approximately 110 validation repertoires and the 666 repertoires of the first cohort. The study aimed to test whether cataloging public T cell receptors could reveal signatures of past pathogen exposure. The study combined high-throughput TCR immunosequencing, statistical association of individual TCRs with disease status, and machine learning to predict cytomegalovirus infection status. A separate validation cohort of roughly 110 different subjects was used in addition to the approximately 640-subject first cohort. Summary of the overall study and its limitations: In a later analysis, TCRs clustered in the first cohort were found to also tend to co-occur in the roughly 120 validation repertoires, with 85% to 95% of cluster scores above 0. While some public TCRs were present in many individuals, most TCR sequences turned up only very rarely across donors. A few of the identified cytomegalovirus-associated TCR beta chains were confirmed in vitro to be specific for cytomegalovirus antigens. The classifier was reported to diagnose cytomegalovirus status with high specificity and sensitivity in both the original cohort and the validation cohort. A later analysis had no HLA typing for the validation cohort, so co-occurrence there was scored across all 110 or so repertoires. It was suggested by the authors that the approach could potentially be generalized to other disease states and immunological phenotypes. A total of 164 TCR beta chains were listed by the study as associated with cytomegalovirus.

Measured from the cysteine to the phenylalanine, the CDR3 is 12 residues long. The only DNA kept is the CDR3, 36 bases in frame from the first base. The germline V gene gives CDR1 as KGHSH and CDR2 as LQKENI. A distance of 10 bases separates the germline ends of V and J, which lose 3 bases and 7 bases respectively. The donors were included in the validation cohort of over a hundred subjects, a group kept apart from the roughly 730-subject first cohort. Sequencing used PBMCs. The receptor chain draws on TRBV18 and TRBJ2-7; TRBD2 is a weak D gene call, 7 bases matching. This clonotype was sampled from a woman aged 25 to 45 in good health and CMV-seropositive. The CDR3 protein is CASSPRGREQYF. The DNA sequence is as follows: TGTGCCAGCTCACCGCGGGGGCGGGAGCAGTACTTC.